This TCR beta chain originates from a study of T-cell reconstitution after alpha-beta-depleted transplantation in children. TCRbeta library construction was performed incorporating unique molecular identifiers. From the PCR reads, TCRdb called clonotypes with MiXCR, one entry per CDR3 protein. Of some 520,000 distinct CDR3 sequences listed, 32% are singletons. This TCR was recovered from a human donor who donated a stem cell graft to a child with aplastic anemia. Material: PBMCs from the stem cell graft donor, obtained from the stem cell graft.

In DNA form, the CDR3 reads TGTGCCAGCAGCTTAGAGGGGGCAGGGGAAAAACTGTTTTTT. This encodes CASSLEGAGEKLFF. The genes are TRBV7-2 and TRBJ1-4, with 7 nucleotides matching TRBD1. The CDR3 totals 14 residues. V lost 1 base and J lost 8; bases outside the gene matches: 4. CDR1 and CDR2 (germline): SGHTA, FQGNSA.